This TCR beta chain was sequenced during a study of T cells after yellow fever vaccination. Across the whole study: Those fractions that held only low numbers of cells were prepared using the SMART-Seq v4 Ultra Low Input RNA kit.

This CDR3 has 19 residues. V lost 0 bases to trimming and J lost 2 bases; unmatched junction nucleotides: 10. Per germline, CDR1 LNHNV and CDR2 YYDKDF (reference sequence). TCRdb reanalysed the 5' RACE reads using MiXCR and keeps one entry per CDR3 protein. In the table there are about 360,000 distinct CDR3 sequences, approximately 6% of which are singletons. This clonotype was counted a few times. The sequence was collected from a man younger than 45 who received the YFV17D yellow fever vaccine. The chain employs TRBV15 and TRBJ2-3; 11 bases align to TRBD2. Here the sequenced sample was PBMCs, taken 5 days after the yellow fever booster vaccination. CDR3 sequence reads: CATSRDATRTSGLTDTQYF. CDR3 nucleotides: TGTGCCACCAGCAGAGATGCGACACGGACTAGCGGGCTCACAGATACGCAGTATTTT. Supplemented by reference TRBV15 and TRBJ2-3, the full variable domain reads DAMVIQNPRYQVTQFGKPVTLSCSQTLNHNVMYWYQQKSSQAPKLLFHYYDKDFNNEADTPDNFQSRRPNTSFCFLDIRSPGLGDTAMYLCATSRDATRTSGLTDTQYFGPGTRLTVL.